The TCR beta chain described here comes from a study of T cell responses to AZD1222 COVID-19 vaccine. General study findings and limits: Repertoires were obtained solely post-peak T cell response. With two AZD1222 doses given, Spike-specific TCR breadth and depth both rose.

A remark on this clone: Antigen unknown.

Samples with a second dose at about 4 or about 12 weeks were pooled together. This table comes from immunoSEQ multiplex PCR, and its TCRdb copy is limited to in-frame clones, with some not included. The profile shows about 150,000 clones, about 90% of them singletons. The CDR3 is 14 residues long. Losses at the gene ends were 6 bases for V and 4 bases for J; bases not matched to a gene: 7. Germline V gene data show CDR1 as KGHDR and CDR2 as SFDVKD. The rearrangement uses TRBV24-1 and TRBJ2-5; TRBD1 matches 7 bases. The specimen was peripheral blood, collected 28 days after the second AZD1222 dose. This TCR derives from an adult who received the AZD1222 COVID-19 vaccine. The CDR3 region has the DNA TGTGCCACCAGTCGATCAGGGGGTGGAGAGACCCAGTACTTC. This gives the protein CATSRSGGGETQYF.